The source of this TCR beta chain is a study of control samples from healthy donors and cancer patients. Sequencing used immunoSEQ multiplex PCR; TCRdb keeps in-frame clones, though not all of them. The profile shows over 100,000 clones, around nine tenths of them singletons. This receptor was taken from a woman aged 45-65 years in good health. Sequenced input: blood.

This CDR3 reads CATSIQGAANEKLFF. CDR3 in DNA: TGTGCCACCAGCATCCAGGGGGCGGCTAATGAAAAACTGTTTTTT. The rearrangement uses TRBV15 and TRBJ1-4, with 8 positions matching TRBD1. With 4 bases clipped from V and 3 bases from J, the junction kept 4 bases outside the gene matches. The CDR3 runs to 15 residues. CDR1 and CDR2 from the germline V gene are LNHNV and YYDKDF (reference sequence).